These 12 T cell receptor beta chains were sequenced from one sample in a study of control samples from healthy donors and cancer patients. Sequenced by immunoSEQ multiplex PCR; TCRdb stores in-frame clones only, minus some. The sample contains about 110,000 clones, around 87% of which appear only once. Material: PBMCs. Receptors originate from a woman aged 60 to 75 with lung cancer.

The chain recombines TRBV4-3 with TRBJ2-2; the match to TRBD2 covers 8 bases. The J segment lost 8 bases and the V segment lost 3 bases, leaving 8 bases of the junction unmatched. The CDR3 has 15 amino acids. Germline V lookup: CDR1 LGHNA, CDR2 YSLEER. For the CDR3, the DNA is TGCGCCAGCAGCCAGGTTTGGACTAGCCTGGGGGAGCTGTTTTTT. Residues: CASSQVWTSLGELFF.

The chain carries TRBV2 and TRBJ2-6; either TRBD1 or TRBD2 may fit D (5 bases each). V dropped 2 bases and J dropped 2 bases, with 10 bases sitting between them. Germline CDR1 is SNHLY and CDR2 is FYNNEI. CDR3 length equals 16 residues. The CDR3 DNA is TGTGCCAGCAGTGAACTGGGGGATCCTGGGGCCAACGTCCTGACTTTC. Translating it yields CASSELGDPGANVLTF.

This rearrangement joins TRBV1 to TRBJ2-5; the DNA was not compared with TRBD2, the D call given in the table. TRBV1 is annotated as a pseudogene. The CDR3 is 20 amino acids. The CDR3 DNA reads as TGCACCAGCAGCCGCACTAGATGTGGTAGCGGGGTAAAAATTCAAGAGACCCAGTACTTC. Translation: CTSSRTRCGSGVKIQETQYF.

The chain uses TRBV5-6 and TRBJ2-6; 9 bases line up with TRBD1. Losses at the gene ends were 6 bases for V and 0 bases for J; bases not matched to a gene: 4. Germline V CDR1 and CDR2: SGHDT, YYEEEE. The CDR3 covers 16 residues. CDR3: CASKGQGRSGANVLTF. The CDR3 region has the DNA TGTGCCAGCAAGGGACAGGGACGCTCTGGGGCCAACGTCCTGACTTTC.

This chain joins TRBV18 and TRBJ1-1, with unresolved D. The CDR3 covers 15 residues. The V gene's germline CDR1 is KGHSH and CDR2 LQKENI. The germline V and J ends were trimmed by 0 bases and 1 base, with 9 bases remaining between them. This CDR3 is CASSPPSRPNTEAFF. In DNA, the CDR3 is TGTGCCAGCTCACCACCGAGCAGGCCGAACACTGAAGCTTTCTTT. The full variable domain, in which reference TRBV18 and TRBJ1-1 provide the parts outside the CDR3, is NAGVMQNPRHLVRRRGQEARLRCSPMKGHSHVYWYRQLPEEGLKFMVYLQKENIIDESGMPKERFSAEFPKEGPSILRIQQVVRGDSAAYFCASSPPSRPNTEAFFGQGTRLTVV.

The genes are TRBV6-1 and TRBJ1-5; perhaps TRBD1 as D (6 bases). Trimming pared 3 bases from V and 0 bases from J, leaving 9 bases between. Germline V CDR1 and CDR2: MNHNS, SASEGT. The CDR3 loop spans 15 amino acids. CDR3 residues: CASSDGQTSNQPQHF. The CDR3 region has the DNA TGTGCCAGCAGTGATGGACAGACTAGCAATCAGCCCCAGCATTTT.

V and J are TRBV28 and TRBJ2-2; maybe TRBD2 (5 bases). Trimming took 3 bases from V and 7 from J, leaving 18 bases between them. Germline CDR1 MDHEN, CDR2 SYDVKM. This CDR3 is 16 amino acids long. The CDR3 sequence is CASSFRQSRGRGELFF. The CDR3 DNA sequence: TGTGCCAGCAGTTTTAGGCAGTCGAGAGGGCGCGGGGAGCTGTTTTTT.

The chain is built from TRBV3-1 (or the pseudogene TRBV3-2) and TRBJ2-2; D is undetermined. The V end was cut by 3 bases, the J end by 1 base, with 9 bases between. CDR1 and CDR2 (germline): LGHDT, YNNKEL (reference sequence). The CDR3 totals 15 residues. CDR3 amino acids: CASSHGPGNTGELFF. CDR3 coding DNA: TGTGCCAGCAGCCACGGTCCCGGGAACACCGGGGAGCTGTTTTTT.

This chain connects TRBV7-2 to TRBJ1-1; no firm D call. CDR3 length equals 15 residues. CDR1 is SGHTA, CDR2 FQGNSA, per germline. Trimming cost V 6 bases and J 6 bases, with 20 bases left between them. Here the CDR3 reads CASSPSGSRVAEAFF. CDR3 nucleotides: TGTGCCAGCAGTCCTTCCGGTTCGAGGGTGGCTGAAGCTTTCTTT.

The chain has TRBV28 and TRBJ1-5; D possibly corresponds to TRBD1 (6 bases). This CDR3 spans 14 amino acids. The germline CDR1 and CDR2 sequences are MDHEN and SYDVKM. V lost 6 bases and J 9 bases, leaving 18 bases between the germline ends. CDR3 amino acids: CASRPGQRELPQHF. In DNA form, the CDR3 reads TGTGCCAGCAGGCCTGGACAGCGGGAGCTGCCCCAGCATTTT.

This chain uses TRBV6-5 with TRBJ1-2; weak D call: TRBD1 (5 bases). Trimming shortened V by 2 bases and J by 4 bases, and 8 bases separated the two germline ends. The CDR3 is 13 residues long. Germline V CDR1 and CDR2: MNHEY, SVGAGI. In DNA form, the CDR3 reads TGTGCCAGCAGTTACGAGGGGACCTATGGCTACACCTTC. It codes for CASSYEGTYGYTF.

The chain links TRBV19 to TRBJ2-5; unclear D gene. The CDR3 runs to 13 residues. CDR1 and CDR2 (germline): LNHDA, SQIVND (reference sequence). Trimming removed 3 bases from V and 4 bases from J, with 9 bases in between. The CDR3 sequence: CASSMRIGETQYF. The CDR3 region has the DNA TGTGCCAGTAGTATGAGAATCGGAGAGACCCAGTACTTC.